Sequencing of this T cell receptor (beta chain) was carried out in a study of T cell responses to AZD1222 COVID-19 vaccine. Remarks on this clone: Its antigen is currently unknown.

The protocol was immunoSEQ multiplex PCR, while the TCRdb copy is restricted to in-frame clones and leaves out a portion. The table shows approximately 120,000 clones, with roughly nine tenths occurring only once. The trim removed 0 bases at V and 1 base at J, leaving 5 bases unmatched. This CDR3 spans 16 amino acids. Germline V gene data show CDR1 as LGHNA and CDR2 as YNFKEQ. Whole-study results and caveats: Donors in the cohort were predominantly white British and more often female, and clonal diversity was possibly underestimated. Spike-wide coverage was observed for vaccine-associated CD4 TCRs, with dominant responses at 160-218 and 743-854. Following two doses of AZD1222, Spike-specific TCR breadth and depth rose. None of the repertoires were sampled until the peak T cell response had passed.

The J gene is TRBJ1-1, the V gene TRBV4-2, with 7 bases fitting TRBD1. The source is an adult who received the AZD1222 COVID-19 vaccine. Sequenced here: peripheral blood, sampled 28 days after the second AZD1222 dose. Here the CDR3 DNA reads TGTGCCAGCAGCCAAGAGAGTGGACAGGAGAACACTGAAGCTTTCTTT. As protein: CASSQESGQENTEAFF.